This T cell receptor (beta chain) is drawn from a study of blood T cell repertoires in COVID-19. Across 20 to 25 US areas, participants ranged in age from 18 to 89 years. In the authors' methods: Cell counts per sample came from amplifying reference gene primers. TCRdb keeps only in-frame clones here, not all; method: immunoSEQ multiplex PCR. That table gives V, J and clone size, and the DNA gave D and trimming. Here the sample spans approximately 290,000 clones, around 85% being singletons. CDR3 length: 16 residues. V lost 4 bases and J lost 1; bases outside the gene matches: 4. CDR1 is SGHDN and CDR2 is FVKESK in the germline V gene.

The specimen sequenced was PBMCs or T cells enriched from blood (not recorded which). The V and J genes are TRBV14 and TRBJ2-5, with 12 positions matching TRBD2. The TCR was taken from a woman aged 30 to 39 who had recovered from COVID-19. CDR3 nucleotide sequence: TGTGCCAGCAGCCCAACTAGCGGGGGGACCCAAGAGACCCAGTACTTC. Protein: CASSPTSGGTQETQYF.